Listed below are T cell receptor beta chains from one sample, sequenced in a study of blood T cell repertoires in COVID-19. Produced via immunoSEQ multiplex PCR; TCRdb's table is partial and in-frame only. This sample yields about 89,000 clones, of which more than 70% are seen a single time; under 15% belongs to the top ten. Material: peripheral blood. These receptor sequences come from a woman of 80 years or more with acute or convalescent COVID-19. The CDR3 runs from the conserved cysteine through the conserved F or W. Each record gives: CDR3 protein, CDR3 DNA, J gene, V gene, clone size, D gene. The D gene is left open where the match is weak. Clone size is given for some rows only: seen once, a few or many times, or a class if the clone is expanded.

CDR3: CASSLPRDDYGYTF; DNA: TGTGCCAGCAGCTTACCCAGGGATGACTATGGCTACACCTTC; J: TRBJ1-2; V: TRBV7-8; size: -; D: -
CDR3: CASSYSVGASHEQYF; DNA: TGTGCCAGCAGTTACTCTGTGGGGGCGAGCCACGAGCAGTACTTC; J: TRBJ2-7; V: TRBV6-6; size: many; D: -
CDR3: CASSQDRRTDHSPLHF; DNA: TGCGCCAGCAGCCAAGATAGGAGGACAGATCATTCACCCCTCCACTTT; J: TRBJ1-6; V: TRBV4-3; size: -; D: -
CDR3: CASSRVGLGRVYEQYF; DNA: TGTGCCAGCAGCCGAGTCGGACTGGGTCGGGTCTACGAGCAGTACTTC; J: TRBJ2-7; V: TRBV5-4; size: few; D: -
CDR3: CASSLTGQGDTQYF; DNA: TGTGCCAGCAGCCTCACAGGGCAAGGGGATACGCAGTATTTT; J: TRBJ2-3; V: TRBV9; size: few; D: -
CDR3: CASSIVTGGNQPQHF; DNA: TGTGCCAGTAGTATAGTCACAGGGGGCAATCAGCCCCAGCATTTT; J: TRBJ1-5; V: TRBV19; size: -; D: TRBD1
CDR3: CASSPGTSGGAGLQYF; DNA: TGTGCCAGCAGCCCAGGGACTAGCGGGGGGGCCGGGCTTCAGTACTTC; J: TRBJ2-4; V: TRBV3-1/TRBV3-2; size: -; D: TRBD2
CDR3: CASSLTPGGGNQPQHF; DNA: TGTGCCAGCAGCTTAACCCCGGGGGGGGGTAATCAGCCCCAGCATTTT; J: TRBJ1-5; V: TRBV7-3; size: -; D: -
CDR3: CASSPTGTTNQPQHF; DNA: TGTGCCAGCAGTCCGACAGGAACTACTAATCAGCCCCAGCATTTT; J: TRBJ1-5; V: TRBV28; size: -; D: -
CDR3: CASSLRQLEAFF; DNA: TGTGCCAGCAGTTTGCGACAGCTTGAAGCTTTCTTT; J: TRBJ1-1; V: TRBV12-3/TRBV12-4; size: -; D: -
CDR3: CASSYSGLAGGGQTQYF; DNA: TGTGCCAGCAGTTACTCAGGACTAGCGGGGGGCGGACAGACCCAGTACTTC; J: TRBJ2-5; V: TRBV6-2/TRBV6-3; size: -; D: TRBD2
CDR3: CASSLTGGRYEQYF; DNA: TGTGCCAGCAGTCTTACAGGGGGTCGCTACGAGCAGTACTTC; J: TRBJ2-7; V: TRBV28; size: -; D: TRBD1
CDR3: CAWAGTGDEAFF; DNA: TGTGCCTGGGCCGGGACAGGGGATGAAGCTTTCTTT; J: TRBJ1-1; V: TRBV30; size: few; D: TRBD1